The sequence of this T cell receptor beta chain was determined in a study of identical twins. TCRdb passed the 5' RACE reads through MiXCR, listing each CDR3 protein once. The sample lists hundreds of thousands of distinct CDR3 sequences, under 8.5% seen once, with 1.6% in the top ten. Trimming left V 5 bases short and J 7 bases short, with 15 bases between. Germline assignment: CDR1 SQVTM and CDR2 ANQGSEA. CDR3 length: 14 residues. The same sample was also used in a study of yellow fever vaccine responses in identical twins.

This TCR was sampled from a woman aged 18 to 35 in good health. J is TRBJ1-6 and V is TRBV29-1; D perhaps matches TRBD1 (6 bases). The specimen sequenced was PBMCs. CDR3 region: CSVTTTGPNSPLHF. The CDR3 DNA sequence: TGCAGCGTTACAACGACAGGCCCAAATTCACCCCTCCACTTT.